The rows below give T cell receptor beta chains drawn from one sample of a study of blood T cells in healthy people across ages. TCRdb passed the 5' RACE reads through MiXCR, listing each CDR3 protein once. The table records approximately 810,000 distinct CDR3 sequences, under 40% of them present only once. The sample was blood. These receptors originate from a man between 18 and 29 years old in good health. Both conserved end residues are part of each CDR3. D genes are given only for firm matches. Size is stated for part of the rows, as once, few or many counts, or as a class when the clone is expanded.

j_call d_call v_call clone_size cdr3_nt cdr3_aa
TRBJ1-2 TRBD1 TRBV20-1 many TGCAGTGCCGGGACAGGGGAGCATCCTGGCTACACCTTC CSAGTGEHPGYTF
TRBJ2-1 NA TRBV20-1 few TGCAGTGCTGGGGGGGGCACCCACTCCTACAATGAGCAGTTCTTC CSAGGGTHSYNEQFF
TRBJ1-4 TRBD1 TRBV20-1 NA TGCAGTGCTAGAGGTGTAGGGGGCGCGAGTGAAAAACTGTTTTTT CSARGVGGASEKLFF
TRBJ2-3 TRBD1 TRBV20-1 few TGCAGTGCTAGAATTACAACAGGGGCAGATACGCAGTATTTT CSARITTGADTQYF
TRBJ2-1 TRBD1 TRBV5-1 NA TGCGCCAGCAGCCTGACAGGGGTCAACTCCTACAATGAGCAGTTCTTC CASSLTGVNSYNEQFF
TRBJ2-3 NA TRBV14 NA TGTGCCAGCAGCCAAACGGGACAACCCACAGATACGCAGTATTTT CASSQTGQPTDTQYF
TRBJ2-4 NA TRBV12-3/TRBV12-4 many TGTGCCAGCAGTTCGACGGAAAACATTCAGTACTTC CASSSTENIQYF
TRBJ2-1 NA TRBV12-3/TRBV12-4 few TGTGCCAGCAGCTTATCCTGGGATGGGACCTACAATGAGCAGTTCTTC CASSLSWDGTYNEQFF
TRBJ1-1 NA TRBV6-6 NA TGTGCCAGCAGTTACGGGACATCGAACACTGAAGCTTTCTTT CASSYGTSNTEAFF
TRBJ1-1 NA TRBV28 NA TGTGCCAGCAGTTTGATGCCGATGAACACTGAAGCTTTCTTT CASSLMPMNTEAFF
TRBJ1-2 NA TRBV5-1 few TGCGCCAGCAGCTTGGACCCGGGGAATATCTATGGCTACACCTTC CASSLDPGNIYGYTF
TRBJ2-1 TRBD2 TRBV7-3 NA TGTGCCAGCAGCTACGCGGGACTAGCAAACAATGAGCAGTTCTTC CASSYAGLANNEQFF
TRBJ2-1 TRBD2 TRBV20-1 NA TGCAGTGCTACCAGAAGACTAGCGGGAATCAGGTCCTACAATGAGCAGTTCTTC CSATRRLAGIRSYNEQFF
TRBJ2-3 NA TRBV27 NA TGTGCCAGCAGTTCCCCCTCGGGGCGGGATAGCACAGATACGCAGTATTTT CASSSPSGRDSTDTQYF
TRBJ2-1 NA TRBV27 NA TGTGCCAGCAGTTTATCGAGTAACGGCAATGAGCAGTTCTTC CASSLSSNGNEQFF
TRBJ1-2 NA TRBV20-1 many TGCAGTGCTCCGAGTCCAGGGAAGGGCTATGGCTACACCTTC CSAPSPGKGYGYTF
TRBJ2-1 TRBD2 TRBV20-1 NA TGCAGTGCTAGGAGTCGAGCGGGGGGCCGCTACAATGAGCAGTTCTTC CSARSRAGGRYNEQFF
TRBJ1-5 NA TRBV19 few TGTGCCAGTAGAAGGGGCGTTACCCAGCATTTT CASRRGVTQHF
TRBJ2-1 NA TRBV9 NA TGTGCCAGCAGCGTCGACAGCTCCTACGAGCAGTTCTTC CASSVDSSYEQFF
TRBJ1-2 TRBD1 TRBV12-3/TRBV12-4 NA TGTGCCAGCAGTTCCGGGACAGAGGCCTATGGCTACACCTTC CASSSGTEAYGYTF
TRBJ2-5 TRBD1 TRBV25-1 NA TGTGCCAGCAGTGAACCTCCTACAGGGGGCCAAGAGACCCAGTACTTC CASSEPPTGGQETQYF
TRBJ2-2 NA TRBV6-5 NA TGTGCCAGCAGTTACTCCGGCCCGCAATTCTCGAACACCGGGGAGCTGTTTTTT CASSYSGPQFSNTGELFF
TRBJ2-3 TRBD2 TRBV7-8 many TGTGCCAGCAGCCCCTATGTCGGCGGGGGAATCACAGATACGCAGTATTTT CASSPYVGGGITDTQYF
TRBJ2-1 NA TRBV24-1 NA TGTGCCACCAGTGATTCCTCCGCGCGAGCGGACTCCTACAATGAGCAGTTCTTC CATSDSSARADSYNEQFF
TRBJ1-1 NA TRBV12-3/TRBV12-4 NA TGTGTCAGCCCCCCAGTGGGTTTCGGCACTGAAGCTTTCTTT CVSPPVGFGTEAFF
TRBJ2-7 NA TRBV20-1 NA TGCAGTGCTCCGGTATTGGGGTCCGGAACAGGGAACTCCTACGAGCAGTACTTC CSAPVLGSGTGNSYEQYF
TRBJ1-4 NA TRBV28 NA TGTGCCAGCAGTGCGCCCGCAGGGAGAGAAAAACTGTTTTTT CASSAPAGREKLFF
TRBJ2-5 TRBD2 TRBV12-3/TRBV12-4 NA TGTGCCAGCAGCCCCTCGGGCGGGGGGGCTGTTGGTGAGCAGTACTTC CASSPSGGGAVGEQYF
TRBJ2-3 TRBD2 TRBV7-6 many TGTGCCAGCAGCTTAGAAAGCGGGGGGGCCTCAGATACGCAGTATTTT CASSLESGGASDTQYF
TRBJ2-4 NA TRBV12-3/TRBV12-4 few TGTGCCAGCAGTTTACAGGCCTTAGCCAAAAACATTCAGTACTTC CASSLQALAKNIQYF
TRBJ2-5 NA TRBV12-3/TRBV12-4 NA TGTGCCAGCAGCATACGGGGATTGGAGACCCAGTACTTC CASSIRGLETQYF
TRBJ2-7 NA TRBV12-3/TRBV12-4 few TGTGCCAGCAGTTTATTTTTATTGCCGTTCGACGAGCAGTACTTC CASSLFLLPFDEQYF
TRBJ1-5 TRBD1 TRBV19 few TGTGCCAGTAACGGACAGGGGGCTCTACATAGCAATCAGCCCCAGCATTTT CASNGQGALHSNQPQHF
TRBJ1-1 NA TRBV20-1 many TGCAGTGCTACGCAAGGGGTTGAAGCTTTCTTT CSATQGVEAFF
TRBJ2-1 NA TRBV5-1 few TGCGCCAGCAGCTTGGGGGGGGCCCGTTCCAATGAGCAGTTCTTC CASSLGGARSNEQFF
TRBJ2-2 TRBD1 TRBV20-1 few TGCAGTGCTAGGCCCGGGACAGGAGAAAACGGGGAGCTGTTTTTT CSARPGTGENGELFF
TRBJ2-2 NA TRBV20-1 NA TGCAGTGCGGGGAGCTTGGTTAACACCGGGGAGCTGTTTTTT CSAGSLVNTGELFF
TRBJ1-5 NA TRBV12-3/TRBV12-4 few TGTGCCAGCACCCCAGGGATTAGCAATCAGCCCCAGCATTTT CASTPGISNQPQHF
TRBJ1-2 TRBD1 TRBV12-3/TRBV12-4 NA TGTGCCAGCGGCCGGGACAGCAAGAACTATGGCTACACCTTC CASGRDSKNYGYTF
TRBJ1-2 NA TRBV20-1 few TGCGTGGGAAGGGGCTATGGCTACACCTTC CVGRGYGYTF
TRBJ2-1 NA TRBV6-5 NA TGTACCAGCAGTACCGGGACCCTACCGTACAATGAACAGTTCTTC CTSSTGTLPYNEQFF
TRBJ1-1 NA TRBV6-5 few TGTGCCAGCAGATCGAATACGGGGAACACTGAAGCTTTCTTT CASRSNTGNTEAFF
TRBJ2-1 NA TRBV3-1 NA TGTGCCAGCAGCCAAGACGCTGTAGGGGACAATGAGCAGTTCTTC CASSQDAVGDNEQFF
TRBJ2-7 NA TRBV6-2/TRBV6-3 few TGTGCCAGCAGTGTCACAGGGCGCTACGAGCAGTACTTC CASSVTGRYEQYF